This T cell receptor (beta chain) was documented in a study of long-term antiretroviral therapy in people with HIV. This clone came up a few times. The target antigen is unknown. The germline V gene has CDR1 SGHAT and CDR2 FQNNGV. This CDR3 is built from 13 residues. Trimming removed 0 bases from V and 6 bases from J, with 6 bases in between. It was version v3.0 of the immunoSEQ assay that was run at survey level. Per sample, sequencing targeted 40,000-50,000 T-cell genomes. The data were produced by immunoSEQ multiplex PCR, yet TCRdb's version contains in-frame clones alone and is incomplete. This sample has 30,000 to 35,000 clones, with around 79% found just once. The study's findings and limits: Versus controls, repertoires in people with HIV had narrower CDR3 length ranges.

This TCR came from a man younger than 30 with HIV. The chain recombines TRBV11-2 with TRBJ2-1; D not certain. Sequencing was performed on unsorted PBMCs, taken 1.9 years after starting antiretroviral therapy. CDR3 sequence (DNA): TGTGCCAGCAGCTTAGAGAGACTCAATGAGCAGTTCTTC. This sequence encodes CASSLERLNEQFF.